This T cell receptor beta chain was obtained from a study of cytomegalovirus exposure and HLA in healthy donors (dated by TCRdb to 2017 to 2019). Background on the whole study: In an earlier analysis of about 560 of the donors, roughly 300 Gb of sequence data and 117 million unique TCR beta sequences from 180 million or so T cells were reported. A later analysis re-analyzed previously published TCR beta repertoires from roughly 630 donors and added high-resolution HLA genotyping to study TCR occurrence patterns. Several DR-DQ haplotypes were handled as single units for association and clustering because linkage in the cohort was strong. An early release that covered some 630 HLA-typed donors contained around 300 gigabases of sequencing data and around 80 million unique TCR sequences. Among 300 to 500 genotyped donors of the cohort, an average of approximately 240,000 unique TCR beta nucleotide sequences was sequenced per donor, of which about 18% were non-productive. Among the 398 genotyped donors, roughly 80% belonged to the genetic ancestry cluster associated with self-reported Caucasian donors. In an earlier analysis of around 540 of the donors, high-throughput TCR beta sequencing was used to judge whether each TCR beta V gene segment behaved as functional or pseudogenic. The number of donors typed differed by locus, with roughly 629-640 for A, B, C, DRB1 and DQB1, more than 500 for DQA1, 600 to 610 for DPA1, and 400 to 490 for DPB1. Alongside the repertoire data, information on donor age, sex, ethnicity and CMV serostatus was compiled. Genome-wide SNP genotypes for about 65% of the roughly 700 donors were used in a later genetic analysis, which treated that subset as a discovery cohort. The study aimed to test whether signatures of past pathogen exposure could be identified by cataloging public T cell receptors. Class I and class II HLA loci were covered by the typing at four-digit resolution. Every discovery cohort repertoire had been produced on one sequencing platform. Rather than using new phenotypic data, the later analysis identified candidate immune exposures from TCR beta sequences and from how often those sequences occurred across donors. The study used immunosequencing to profile the T cell repertoires of 666 subjects and linked those repertoires to cytomegalovirus serostatus. Besides the first cohort of hundreds of subjects, a separate validation cohort made up of around 120 different subjects was used. To predict cytomegalovirus infection status, the study brought together high-throughput TCR immunosequencing, statistical association of individual TCRs with disease status, and machine learning. What the work shows at the level of the full study, not this receptor alone: In a later analysis, several top co-occurrence clusters were reported to appear linked to parvovirus B19, influenza, CMV and Epstein-Barr virus. A group of highly shared sequence variants was considered likely to be a technical artifact of the sequencing pipeline. A further reported finding was that TCR beta sequences accurately predicted the HLA-A and HLA-B alleles for most subjects in the first cohort. In a later analysis, the rate of TCR association differed among HLA loci, with DRB1 alleles having the most associated TCRs and HLA-C alleles having the fewest. While some public TCRs were present in many individuals, most TCR sequences turned up only very rarely across donors. In a later analysis, HLA-associated TCR beta chains showed more clonal expansion and lower generation probabilities than non-associated chains that were equally common. This cohort had only TCR beta chains sequenced, and the lack of alpha or paired-chain data limited which features could be detected. Assigning TCR associations to individual alleles was difficult when HLA alleles, especially DR and DQ, strongly co-occurred. In a later analysis, most CMV-associated TCR beta chains were found to appear HLA-restricted, with HLA associations seemingly driven largely by CMV exposure. Cytomegalovirus status was reported to be diagnosed by the classifier with high specificity and sensitivity in both the original and validation cohorts. Roughly uniform sequencing depth across donors was assumed in presence/absence analyses, although this assumption may not hold. A later genetic analysis associated a missense DCLRE1C variant with V-gene and J-gene trimming of TCR beta chains, and an independent cohort replicated the association. In a later genetic analysis, fewer N-insertions in productive TCRs were reported among donors in an Asian-associated ancestry cluster than the roughly 700-donor mean. Some IMGT-functional V segments, including TRBV6-2 and TRBV6-3, could not be distinguished by the 87-base-pair reads and were therefore excluded. The earlier analysis of around 600 of the donors excluded roughly 17 rarely observed V segments, including chromosome 9 orphons, because counts were too low. A later analysis associated about 16,000 TCR beta sequences with specific HLA alleles at a false discovery rate of 0.05. In the study, approximately 150 TCR beta chains were listed as associated with cytomegalovirus. In vitro tests confirmed that a few of the cytomegalovirus-associated TCR beta chains recognize cytomegalovirus antigens. An earlier analysis of approximately 590 of the donors showed that most TCR beta V segments appeared in productive rearrangements either about 87% or about 30% of the time, which broadly matched IMGT annotations. Because some donors lacked HLA typing at each locus, the association tests relied only on the typed subset. Correlated functional status among segregating V segments might reflect linkage disequilibrium, but an unknown experimental factor could not be ruled out. Immune exposure information for the cohort was limited to CMV serostatus. The authors suggested that the approach could potentially be generalized to other disease states and immunological phenotypes.

This clone was found a few times. Its antigen specificity is not known. No base-level quality is on record; no much larger clone is a single base apart. Deletion took 0 bases off V and 4 bases off J, with a span of 16 bases between the germline ends. The CDR3, from cysteine to phenylalanine, totals 16 residues. The sequence is cut down to CDR3 DNA, 48 bases in frame from base 1. Reading the germline V gene gives CDR1 SGHRS and CDR2 YFSETQ. Libraries were made using the immunoSEQ multiplex PCR assay. The multiplex PCR relied on a mix of 60 forward primers for TCR Vbeta segments and 13 reverse primers for TCR Jbeta segments. Amplification of the CDR3 region of rearranged TCR beta genes was performed with a multiplex PCR assay on genomic DNA. Amplified TCR beta libraries were sequenced as 87-base-pair reads on the Illumina HiSeq System. On the study's bioinformatics: In a later analysis, tens of millions of unique TCR beta chains were counted across the 500 to 850 repertoires, and some 10 million of these chains were shared by at least two donors. To remove PCR and sequencing errors, raw reads were error-corrected and collapsed into unique sequences using a nearest-neighbor algorithm that merged closely related sequences. To assign V, D and J gene segments, CDR3 sequences were aligned to IMGT reference sequences. Each retained sequence needed at least a six-nucleotide match to both a V gene segment and a J gene segment. Rearrangements were called productive when the CDR3 lacked stop codons and stayed in frame with V and J; all others were non-productive. CDR3 was defined by IMGT convention, running from the second conserved V-encoded cysteine to the conserved J-encoded phenylalanine. The earlier analysis of about 640 of the donors excluded any sequence lacking an unambiguous match to a single V gene segment. In an earlier analysis of 587 of the donors, V segments were called functional above 56.7% productive rearrangements and were called segregating when the between-donor standard deviation exceeded 5%. A statistical classification framework was built for diagnosing cytomegalovirus status from the catalog of TCR beta chain sequences. A later analysis assigned V and J genes by comparing TCR nucleotide sequences with IMGT/GENE-DB human TR gene sequences. In a later analysis, CDR3 sequences and most-parsimonious VDJ recombination scenarios were assigned using the TCRdist pipeline. In a later analysis, each TCR beta chain was defined by its CDR3 amino acid sequence together with its V-gene family, and reads lacking a unique V-gene family were excluded. To address suspected cross-contamination and a sequencing artifact, a later analysis removed 592 highly shared, low-generation-probability nucleotide sequences. A later analysis calculated a clonal expansion index for each public chain from normalized within-repertoire ranks of inferred template counts. In a later analysis, generation probabilities were computed using a VDJ recombination model fitted to out-of-frame rearrangements, and the results were checked against IGoR. Hypergeometric tests were used in a later analysis to score TCR-TCR, TCR-HLA and TCR-CMV co-occurrence, with a repertoire-size bias correction applied to the TCR pairs. To estimate false discovery rates, a later analysis permuted the HLA or CMV assignments 20 times. In a later analysis, co-occurring TCRs were grouped using DBSCAN, and TCRdist sequence similarity was added for clustering within HLA-allele-positive subsets. For co-occurrence clustering, repertoires with fewer than 30,000 or more than 120,000 public chains were excluded, along with 4 to 6 repertoires with anomalous nucleotide sharing. Here the immuneACCESS table is served through TCRdb, limited to in-frame sequences with V and J called. Missing clones are a known gap in these copies; in checked studies unresolved V genes cover under half, and the rest lacks a known reason. The V and J calls and the clone size are those of that table, but D and trimming were determined from the DNA. This sample has 150,000 or so clones in its table, and about three quarters of those were observed once. The ten largest clones represent 5% to 8% of the sample.

The cohort comprised 666 healthy bone marrow donors. All cohort members were sampled while nominally healthy, although unrecorded immune exposures were likely present. The donor tested CMV seropositive and was one of the 289 seropositive cohort members. Each donor provided a peripheral blood sample, and peripheral blood mononuclear cells were used for TCR beta sequencing. Genomic DNA was extracted from the blood cell samples with the Qiagen DNeasy Blood Extraction Kit. The chain is made from TRBV5-1 and TRBJ1-1; possibly the D gene is TRBD1, per 6 matching bases. The sequenced sample consisted of PBMCs. The TCR sequence derives from a middle-aged man in good health and CMV-seropositive. CDR3 loop: CASSLAYGGSGTEAFF. The nucleotide sequence is given as TGCGCCAGCAGCTTGGCCTATGGGGGCTCTGGCACTGAAGCTTTCTTT. Here the CDR3 is joined to the reference TRBV5-1 and TRBJ1-1 genes, and the full variable domain is: KAGVTQTPRYLIKTRGQQVTLSCSPISGHRSVSWYQQTPGQGLQFLFEYFSETQRNKGNFPGRFSGRQFSNSRSEMNVSTLELGDSALYLCASSLAYGGSGTEAFFGQGTRLTVV.